In its sample, the clone carrying this TCR beta chain was seen once. These data come from a study of Ad26.COV2.S vaccination and SARS-CoV-2 variants. Treatment described: approximately 18 received Ad26.COV2.S at low or high dose, single or two shots; about five received placebo; per-sample allocation not given. Sampling took place 63 days after the first vaccine or placebo injection. Sequenced by immunoSEQ multiplex PCR; TCRdb stores in-frame clones only, minus some. The sample includes about 420,000 clones, roughly 90% of them seen just once. The CDR3 totals 15 residues. The V end lost 4 bases, the J end lost 3 bases, and 16 bases lay between the germline ends.

The material was peripheral blood, obtained in a trial of Ad26.COV2.S vaccine versus placebo. The chain combines TRBV23-1 with TRBJ2-7; D may be TRBD2 (5 bases). TRBV23-1 falls under the ORF class, with uncertain function. The sequence came from a person between 18 and 65 years old who received the Ad26.COV2.S COVID-19 vaccine or a placebo. CDR3 amino acids: CASSLKDAGDYEQYF. CDR3 bases: TGCGCCAGCAGTCTAAAAGATGCCGGGGACTACGAGCAGTACTTC.